The 27 T cell receptor beta chains in this list originate from one sample, sequenced in a study of blood T cells in healthy people across ages. Primers used in a second PCR of about 7 to 12 cycles were a sample-barcoded 5' primer and a J-beta primer mix. From the 5' RACE reads, TCRdb called clonotypes with MiXCR, one entry per CDR3 protein. This repertoire shows approximately 960,000 distinct CDR3 sequences, almost 30% found once; its top ten account for roughly a tenth. Separately, the same data were catalogued under a study of T cells of mothers and their children.

The sample comprised blood. The receptors stem from a middle-aged woman in good health.

This clonotype has a handful of counts. The chain links TRBV5-1 to TRBJ1-2, with TRBD1 identical over 7 bases. This CDR3 contains 15 residues. Trimming cost V 2 bases and J 6 bases; bases outside gene matches: 10. Looked up from germline, CDR1 is SGHRS and CDR2 is YFSETQ. The DNA of the CDR3 is TGCGCCAGCAGCTTAGGGACAGTCCAATCGGATGGCTACACCTTC. It translates to CASSLGTVQSDGYTF.

This clonotype showed up many times. The V gene is TRBV2, the J gene TRBJ2-5; 11 nucleotides line up with TRBD2. The DNA end is a closer match to TRBJ2-7, so the J assignment may be wrong. CDR3 length: 16 residues. Per the germline V gene, CDR1 is SNHLY and CDR2 is FYNNEI. CDR3 coding DNA: TGTGCCAGCAGTTTAGCGGGGGGGCAAAACTGGGACGAGCAGTACTTC. Residues: CASSLAGGQNWDEQYF.

The V call is TRBV29-1, the J call TRBJ2-5; maybe TRBD2 (5 bases). V was shortened by 1 base and J by 4 bases, with 10 bases between the two germline ends. This CDR3 comprises 13 residues. Germline lookup yields CDR1 SQVTM and CDR2 ANQGSEA. CDR3 sequence (DNA): TGCAGCGTTGAAGGTCGACGGGGAGAGACCCAGTACTTC. Amino acids: CSVEGRRGETQYF.

The rearrangement uses TRBV24-1 and TRBJ2-1; a possible D gene is TRBD2 (7 bases). Germline loops: CDR1 KGHDR, CDR2 SFDVKD. The V gene lost 6 bases and the J gene lost 4 bases, with 15 bases spanning the gap. The CDR3 has 15 amino acids. This CDR3 is CATSSGGGPYNEQFF. CDR3 nucleotide sequence: TGTGCCACCAGTAGTGGGGGGGGGCCGTACAATGAGCAGTTCTTC.

Points on this clonotype: Just one base apart from a much larger clone, this may be a read error. This sequence joins TRBV7-9 and TRBJ2-1; maybe TRBD1 (6 bases). The CDR3 is made up of 15 amino acids. V was clipped by 4 bases and J by 6 bases, with 16 bases between them. Germline assignment: CDR1 SEHNR and CDR2 FQNEAQ (reference sequence). CDR3 nucleotide sequence: TGTGCCAGCAGCTCCCGAGGGGGTGCCGGCAATGAGCAGTTCTTC. This gives the protein CASSSRGGAGNEQFF.

The sample holds many counts of this clonotype. In DNA form, the CDR3 reads TGCAGTGCTCTGGGGGGAACTGGGGCCAACGTCCTGACTTTC. Translating gives CSALGGTGANVLTF. V is TRBV20-1 and J is TRBJ2-6, with D maybe TRBD2 (6 bases). CDR3 length: 14 amino acids. Trimming took off 5 bases at V and 2 bases at J, with 10 bases between the two ends. Germline CDR1 and CDR2: DFQATT and SNEGSKA (reference sequence).

This clonotype was seen repeatedly, ten times or more. The V and J genes are TRBV12-3 or TRBV12-4 and TRBJ1-1; D gene ambiguous. Trimming removed 2 bases at V and 6 bases at J, with 10 bases between. There are 13 residues in the CDR3. CDR3 protein: CASSLPPGPEAFF. In DNA, the CDR3 is TGTGCCAGCAGTTTACCTCCGGGCCCTGAAGCTTTCTTT.

The sample holds one count of this clonotype. A much larger clone is a single base away; this may be a read error. The genes are TRBV5-1 and TRBJ2-7, with D possibly being TRBD2 (5 bases). CDR3 length: 12 amino acids. Germline CDR1 SGHRS, CDR2 YFSETQ. CDR3 coding DNA: TGCACCAGCAGCTTGGACGGGAACGAGCAGTACTTC. This gives the protein CTSSLDGNEQYF.

Comments on this clonotype: A read error may produce the germline difference seen at one junction end. V gene TRBV6-5 combines with J gene TRBJ1-1; maybe TRBD1 (6 bases). The germline CDR1 and CDR2 sequences are MNHEY and SVGAGI. The CDR3 spans 15 residues. The CDR3 sequence: CVSSYRPGANTEAFF. The CDR3 DNA follows: TGTGTCAGCAGTTACCGCCCAGGGGCCAACACTGAAGCTTTCTTT.

There are a few counts of this clonotype. The chain links TRBV20-1 to TRBJ2-1; the D is unclear. Trimming removed 3 bases from V and 6 bases from J, with 6 bases in between. Germline V CDR1 and CDR2: DFQATT, SNEGSKA (reference sequence). This CDR3 is built from 11 residues. The CDR3 here is CSASTFNEQFF. The CDR3 DNA reads TGCAGTGCTAGTACCTTCAATGAGCAGTTCTTC.

To note about this clonotype: Possible read error: a much larger clone is one base away. This rearrangement joins TRBV6-2 or TRBV6-3 to TRBJ2-7; D ambiguous. CDR1 and CDR2 (germline): MNHEY, SVGEGT. The CDR3 loop spans 13 amino acids. V gave up 5 bases and J gave up 4 bases, with 12 bases separating them. DNA of the CDR3: TGTGCCAGCAGTCACACGCCGGCTTACGAGCAGTACTTC. It encodes CASSHTPAYEQYF.

This clonotype was seen repeatedly, ten times or more. The V and J genes are TRBV6-5 and TRBJ2-7; 8 nucleotides line up with TRBD1. V lost 4 bases to trimming and J lost 0 bases; unmatched junction nucleotides: 2. The CDR3 contains 14 residues. Per germline, CDR1 MNHEY and CDR2 SVGAGI. CDR3 DNA: TGTGCCAGCAGTTCAGGGGGCCTCTCCTACGAGCAGTACTTC. This sequence encodes CASSSGGLSYEQYF.

By sample fraction, this clonotype is medium-sized. V gene TRBV27 combines with J gene TRBJ1-2; TRBD1 agrees at 8 bases. V lost 5 bases to trimming and J lost 7 bases; unmatched junction nucleotides: 3. This CDR3 is 12 amino acids long. Germline lookup yields CDR1 MNHEY and CDR2 SMNVEV (reference sequence). CDR3 coding DNA: TGTGCCAGCAGTCCAGGGACAGGTGGCTACACCTTC. Translated, it gives CASSPGTGGYTF.

This clonotype turned up a few times. The chain has TRBV30 and TRBJ2-5; 7 bases line up with TRBD2. Trimming at V came to 5 bases and at J to 2 bases, leaving 11 bases not matched to a gene. The CDR3 totals 15 residues. Germline assignment: CDR1 GTSNPN and CDR2 SVGIG (reference sequence). This CDR3 is CAWAGLGGLQETQYF. The CDR3 nucleotides are TGTGCCTGGGCCGGCCTGGGGGGACTACAAGAGACCCAGTACTTC.

The chain couples TRBV7-8 to TRBJ2-5; 12 nucleotides align to TRBD2. The CDR3 length is 18 residues. CDR1 is SGHVS, CDR2 FQNEAQ, per germline. V lost 6 bases to trimming and J lost 5 bases; unmatched junction nucleotides: 16. DNA for the CDR3: TGTGCCAGCAGTTCCAGTAGGGCTAGCGGGGGGGCTGGGGAGACCCAGTACTTC. Protein: CASSSSRASGGAGETQYF.

The V gene is TRBV24-1, the J gene TRBJ2-1; 11 nucleotides align to TRBD2. The J call may be incorrect, as the DNA end agrees better with TRBJ2-7. The CDR3 contains 19 residues. The germline gives CDR1 KGHDR, CDR2 SFDVKD. CDR3 sequence: CATSDITSGGLVSYNEQYF. In DNA form, the CDR3 reads TGTGCCACCAGTGATATTACTAGCGGGGGTCTCGTTTCCTACAATGAGCAGTACTTC.

The sample holds many counts of this clonotype. V is TRBV20-1 and J is TRBJ2-7, with 7 positions matching TRBD1. The CDR3 contains 12 residues. Germline loops: CDR1 DFQATT, CDR2 SNEGSKA (reference sequence). The J segment lost 5 bases and the V segment lost 6 bases, leaving 7 bases of the junction unmatched. The CDR3 DNA follows: TGCAGTGCCCAGACAGGGTACGACGAGCAGTACTTC. Encoded protein: CSAQTGYDEQYF.

This clonotype has only a few counts. The chain employs TRBV7-6 and TRBJ2-1; D is uncertain. The germline V and J ends were trimmed by 0 bases and 6 bases, with 12 bases remaining between them. This CDR3 has 15 residues. Germline V gives CDR1 SGHVS, CDR2 FNYEAQ. The CDR3 region is CASSLAPRSVNEQFF. CDR3 nucleotides: TGTGCCAGCAGCTTAGCGCCTCGATCCGTCAATGAGCAGTTCTTC.

This sequence joins TRBV7-9 and TRBJ1-2; 9 bases agree with TRBD1. J gave up 3 bases and V 2 bases, and 7 bases lay outside the gene matches. Germline lookup yields CDR1 SEHNR and CDR2 FQNEAQ (reference sequence). The length of the CDR3 is 16 residues. The CDR3 reads CASSLSGTGRDYGYTF. CDR3 coding DNA: TGTGCCAGCAGCTTAAGTGGGACAGGGAGGGACTATGGCTACACCTTC.

The chain employs TRBV4-1 and TRBJ1-1; D remains ambiguous. Germline CDR1 and CDR2: MGHRA and YSYEKL. The CDR3 extends over 13 amino acids. The germline V and J ends were trimmed by 0 bases and 3 bases, with 5 bases remaining between them. CDR3: CASSQELDTEAFF. CDR3 DNA: TGCGCCAGCAGCCAAGAGCTAGACACTGAAGCTTTCTTT.

This clonotype occurred many times. The chain links TRBV28 to TRBJ1-6; D is unclear. The CDR3 totals 13 residues. Trimming took off 6 bases at V and 7 bases at J, with 10 bases between the two ends. Germline CDR1 and CDR2: MDHEN and SYDVKM. The CDR3 DNA follows: TGTGCCAGCAGACAATATCAGAATTCACCCCTCCACTTT. Translation gives CASRQYQNSPLHF.

The chain's CDR3 is CASSLAGGLNNEQFF. The CDR3, as DNA: TGTGCCAGCAGCTTAGCGGGAGGGCTTAACAATGAGCAGTTCTTC. V gene TRBV7-3 combines with J gene TRBJ2-1; TRBD2 matches 9 bases. V dropped 2 bases and J dropped 5; count of bases not matched to a gene: 4. CDR3 length equals 15 residues. In germline, CDR1 is SGHTA, CDR2 FQGTGA.

The rearrangement links TRBV7-2 to TRBJ1-1; D might be TRBD1 (5 bases). Germline-derived CDR1 and CDR2 are SGHTA and FQGNSA. The CDR3 spans 17 residues. V was shortened by 1 base and J by 4 bases, with 19 bases between the two germline ends. The CDR3 is CASSLVKGWARSTEAFF. In DNA form, the CDR3 reads TGTGCCAGCAGCTTAGTTAAGGGGTGGGCTCGTAGCACTGAAGCTTTCTTT.

The sample holds a few counts of this clonotype. The chain joins TRBV25-1 to TRBJ1-2, with D hard to call. The CDR3 has 15 amino acids. Trimming cost V 1 base and J 1 base, with 10 bases left between them. The V gene's germline CDR1 is MGHDK and CDR2 SYGVNS. Here the CDR3 DNA reads TGTGCCAGCAGTGAATTAACAGCCGGTAACTATGGCTACACCTTC. Protein: CASSELTAGNYGYTF.

This clonotype has only a few counts. The V gene is TRBV7-9, the J gene TRBJ1-4; possibly TRBD1 for D (6 bases). CDR1 and CDR2 from the germline V gene are SEHNR and FQNEAQ (reference sequence). Trimming left V 1 base short and J 4 bases short, with 22 bases between. The CDR3 sequence is 19 residues long. CDR3 in amino acids: CASSLDPRGKGSDNEKLFF. The CDR3 region has the DNA TGTGCCAGCAGCTTAGATCCGAGGGGGAAAGGTTCGGATAATGAAAAACTGTTTTTT.

This clonotype was seen many times. The rearrangement joins TRBV29-1 to TRBJ2-7; tentatively, D is TRBD2 (5 bases). V shed 6 bases and J shed 2 bases, with 14 bases lying between them. Germline loops: CDR1 SQVTM, CDR2 ANQGSEA. The CDR3 covers 13 residues. Written as DNA, the CDR3 is TGCAGCGTGGCCTTTCCGACTACCTACGAGCAGTACTTC. It encodes CSVAFPTTYEQYF.

The J gene is TRBJ2-1, the V gene TRBV5-1; TRBD2 is a possible D gene (6 bases). The V gene lost 1 base and the J gene lost 7 bases, with 15 bases spanning the gap. CDR3 length: 15 residues. Germline loops: CDR1 SGHRS, CDR2 YFSETQ. The CDR3 nucleotides are TGCGCCAGCAGCTTGACCCCACTAGCCCTAAATGAGCAGTTCTTC. Its protein product is CASSLTPLALNEQFF.